This T cell receptor (beta chain) was observed in a study of T cells in Graves' hyperthyroidism and ophthalmopathy. Findings and caveats of the study: Before onset, ophthalmopathy was predicted by the model a median around 6 months earlier.

When ophthalmopathy did not progress within 18 months, Graves' hyperthyroidism was considered stable. With 2 bases removed from V and 2 bases from J, the gap between germline ends came to 12 bases. The CDR3 length is 14 residues. Germline V CDR1 and CDR2: GTSNPN, SVGIG (reference sequence). Using RNA transcripts as the source, TCR beta CDR3 regions were amplified. HTBI primers were the set used in a first-round RT-PCR of the TCR CDR3. TCRdb recomputed calls from the multiplex PCR reads with MiXCR, one row per CDR3 protein. Among around 480,000 distinct CDR3 sequences listed, approximately 14% were seen once. This clonotype turned up a few times. Its cognate antigen is unknown.

The sequenced material came from blood. This receptor was identified in a woman between 18 and 30 years old with Graves' hyperthyroidism. The J gene is TRBJ1-1, the V gene TRBV30; D might be TRBD1 (5 bases). In nucleotides, the CDR3 is TGTGCCTGGAGTCAAGGGGTCGAAAACACTGAAGCTTTCTTT. Amino acids: CAWSQGVENTEAFF.